One and the same sample provided the 9 T cell receptor beta chains below, sequenced in a study of blood T cell repertoires in COVID-19. The protocol was immunoSEQ multiplex PCR, while the TCRdb copy is restricted to in-frame clones and leaves out a portion. This table has some 120,000 clones, 80% to 85% appearing once. The sample consisted of peripheral blood. The receptors originated from a woman aged 25 to 39 who had recovered from COVID-19.

The chain employs TRBV5-4 and TRBJ1-3, with a weak D call TRBD1 (6 bases). Trimming stripped 1 base from V and 4 bases from J, with 12 bases between. This CDR3 spans 15 amino acids. Per the germline V gene, CDR1 is SGHNT and CDR2 is YYREEE (reference sequence). The CDR3 here is CASSLPGTSGNTIYF. The CDR3 DNA is TGTGCCAGCAGCTTGCCCGGGACATCCGGAAACACCATATATTTT.

J is TRBJ1-2 and V is TRBV27; TRBD1 matches 8 bases. Germline V gene sequence: CDR1 MNHEY, CDR2 SMNVEV (reference sequence). Unmatched junction bases numbered 10, after V lost 3 bases and J lost 4 bases. CDR3 length equals 16 residues. CDR3 bases: TGTGCCAGCAGTTTCCGGACAGGGTATATATTCTATGGCTACACCTTC. Its translation is CASSFRTGYIFYGYTF.

This chain connects TRBV2 to TRBJ1-1; 7 nucleotides agree with TRBD1. CDR3 length equals 12 residues. Germline-derived CDR1 and CDR2 are SNHLY and FYNNEI. V gave up 9 bases and J gave up 4 bases; unmatched junction bases: 5. CDR3 coding DNA: TGTGCCAGTGGCAGGGGGGTCACTGAAGCTTTCTTT. Protein product: CASGRGVTEAFF.

A word on this clone: The same CDR3 also results from other DNA sequences found in this sample. The chain has TRBV6-5 and TRBJ2-5, with 7 bases aligning to TRBD2. Unmatched junction bases numbered 9, after V lost 3 bases and J lost 2 bases. Germline CDR1 is MNHEY and CDR2 is SVGAGI. The CDR3 has 16 amino acids. Here the CDR3 reads CASSYLASGRQETQYF. In nucleotides, the CDR3 is TGTGCCAGCAGTTATCTGGCTAGCGGTCGGCAAGAGACCCAGTACTTC.

The chain links TRBV5-1 to TRBJ2-3; the match to TRBD2 covers 9 bases. The CDR3 extends over 16 amino acids. Germline V gene data show CDR1 as SGHRS and CDR2 as YFSETQ. Unmatched junction bases numbered 6, after V lost 4 bases and J lost 0 bases. CDR3 sequence reads: CASSDLAGTSTDTQYF. The CDR3 DNA follows: TGCGCCAGCAGCGACCTAGCGGGGACTAGCACAGATACGCAGTATTTT.

J is TRBJ2-1 and V is TRBV11-3; possible D gene TRBD2, 6 bases. The CDR3 contains 17 residues. The ends were cut back, 5 bases at V and 1 base at J, with 18 bases in the middle. Per the germline V gene, CDR1 is SGHNT and CDR2 is YENEEA. This CDR3 reads CASSPSWGGRSYNEQFF. The CDR3, as DNA: TGTGCCAGCAGCCCATCCTGGGGAGGAAGGTCCTACAATGAGCAGTTCTTC.

This chain uses TRBV20-1 with TRBJ2-2; the match to TRBD2 covers 7 bases. J was trimmed by 7 bases and V by 3 bases; bases with no gene match: 14. CDR3 length equals 16 residues. In germline, CDR1 is DFQATT, CDR2 SNEGSKA (reference sequence). The CDR3 protein is CSASFPGGRAGGELFF. CDR3 bases: TGCAGTGCTAGTTTTCCTGGTGGGAGGGCCGGCGGGGAGCTGTTTTTT.

The rearrangement links TRBV7-9 to TRBJ1-5, with D perhaps TRBD1 (5 bases). CDR3 length: 14 amino acids. The germline V gene encodes CDR1 SEHNR and CDR2 FQNEAQ (reference sequence). V was shortened by 5 bases and J by 4 bases, with 12 bases between the two germline ends. CDR3 in amino acids: CASSRTGLNQPQHF. CDR3 in DNA: TGTGCCAGCAGCCGAACAGGTCTTAATCAGCCCCAGCATTTT.

This rearrangement joins TRBV10-2 to TRBJ2-5, with 11 bases lining up with TRBD2. This CDR3 comprises 15 residues. Trimming cost V 6 bases and J 5 bases; bases outside gene matches: 8. CDR1 is WSHSY, CDR2 SAAADI, per germline. The CDR3 region has the DNA TGCGCCAGCAGACGTAGCGGGGGGGCAGCTGAGACCCAGTACTTC. It yields the protein CASRRSGGAAETQYF.